A selection of T cell receptor beta chains follows, all from one sample in a study of blood T cell repertoires in COVID-19. This table comes from immunoSEQ multiplex PCR, and its TCRdb copy is limited to in-frame clones, with some not included. The sample includes under 45,000 clones, around 86% of them seen just once. What was sequenced was peripheral blood. Source of these receptors: a man of 80 years or more with active COVID-19. The CDR3 runs from the conserved cysteine through the conserved F or W. The order of the fields is CDR3 protein, J gene, V gene.

cdr3_aa: CASSPRGGGRARGGELFF
j_call: TRBJ2-2
v_call: TRBV19

cdr3_aa: CASSPTQTPQRSGANVLTF
j_call: TRBJ2-6
v_call: TRBV18

cdr3_aa: CASSFGGPSSYNEQFF
j_call: TRBJ2-1
v_call: TRBV5-4

cdr3_aa: CASRREYEQFF
j_call: TRBJ2-1
v_call: TRBV5-1

cdr3_aa: CASSGIVRGTDTQYF
j_call: TRBJ2-3
v_call: TRBV2

cdr3_aa: CASSSSGTGSRSYNEQFF
j_call: TRBJ2-1
v_call: TRBV7-2

cdr3_aa: CASSYRSGGLWTEAFF
j_call: TRBJ1-1
v_call: TRBV7-2

cdr3_aa: CASSASGQEFF
j_call: TRBJ2-1
v_call: TRBV28

cdr3_aa: CASSSYRQASYEQYF
j_call: TRBJ2-7
v_call: TRBV7-2

cdr3_aa: CASSGDLSQETQYF
j_call: TRBJ2-5
v_call: TRBV2

cdr3_aa: CASSPRSQGPTGELFF
j_call: TRBJ2-2
v_call: TRBV18

cdr3_aa: CATSDPTGSNTGELFF
j_call: TRBJ2-2
v_call: TRBV24-1

cdr3_aa: CATSSPVSYEQYF
j_call: TRBJ2-7
v_call: TRBV24-1

cdr3_aa: CASSLVGQTNEKLFF
j_call: TRBJ1-4
v_call: TRBV28

cdr3_aa: CASSQEELAVNEQFF
j_call: TRBJ2-1
v_call: TRBV4-1

cdr3_aa: CSVTGGSGNQPQHF
j_call: TRBJ1-5
v_call: TRBV29-1

cdr3_aa: CSVEGRLDEQYF
j_call: TRBJ2-7
v_call: TRBV29-1

cdr3_aa: CASSQVFVSDTQYF
j_call: TRBJ2-3
v_call: TRBV4-1

cdr3_aa: CASSVQGAGYNEQFF
j_call: TRBJ2-1
v_call: TRBV18

cdr3_aa: CAWSVLAHNQPQHF
j_call: TRBJ1-5
v_call: TRBV30

cdr3_aa: CASSYNGETQYF
j_call: TRBJ2-5
v_call: TRBV19

cdr3_aa: CASSSFSGGYEQYF
j_call: TRBJ2-7
v_call: TRBV6-6

cdr3_aa: CASSNRDGSYEQYF
j_call: TRBJ2-7
v_call: TRBV7-9

cdr3_aa: CASTPGQGRAYGYTF
j_call: TRBJ1-2
v_call: TRBV28

cdr3_aa: CASSYSQGITGELFF
j_call: TRBJ2-2
v_call: TRBV6-5

cdr3_aa: CASSLQAYNSPLHF
j_call: TRBJ1-6
v_call: TRBV7-8

cdr3_aa: CAPRGEGFSNEQFF
j_call: TRBJ2-1
v_call: TRBV24-1

cdr3_aa: CASSLLRAGELFF
j_call: TRBJ2-2
v_call: TRBV7-8

cdr3_aa: CASSYSIAAGVWENEQFF
j_call: TRBJ2-1
v_call: TRBV6-2/TRBV6-3

cdr3_aa: CASSGQGGQPQHF
j_call: TRBJ1-5
v_call: TRBV19

cdr3_aa: CASSSPSGARELFF
j_call: TRBJ2-2
v_call: TRBV7-8

cdr3_aa: CASSERAETQYF
j_call: TRBJ2-5
v_call: TRBV2

cdr3_aa: CASSLMGQDNSPLHF
j_call: TRBJ1-6
v_call: TRBV5-1

cdr3_aa: CASTPRTGGYTEAFF
j_call: TRBJ1-1
v_call: TRBV28

cdr3_aa: CAIGGQGAHEQYF
j_call: TRBJ2-7
v_call: TRBV28

cdr3_aa: CASSVQGTNEKLFF
j_call: TRBJ1-4
v_call: TRBV9

cdr3_aa: CASSYSGTSTYYEQYF
j_call: TRBJ2-7
v_call: TRBV6-5

cdr3_aa: CASRGDRAEGTQYF
j_call: TRBJ2-5
v_call: TRBV7-9

cdr3_aa: CSASRGLAGRLDTQYF
j_call: TRBJ2-3
v_call: TRBV20-1

cdr3_aa: CASSYIAGGDTGELFF
j_call: TRBJ2-2
v_call: TRBV6-5

cdr3_aa: CASNLKGGTDTQYF
j_call: TRBJ2-3
v_call: TRBV27

cdr3_aa: CASSPSTQETQYF
j_call: TRBJ2-5
v_call: TRBV18

cdr3_aa: CASSYEEGGEKLFF
j_call: TRBJ1-4
v_call: TRBV27

cdr3_aa: CAWSGTGNEQFF
j_call: TRBJ2-1
v_call: TRBV30

cdr3_aa: CASSLIGGEQFF
j_call: TRBJ2-1
v_call: TRBV7-9

cdr3_aa: CATNSRQGNSPLHF
j_call: TRBJ1-6
v_call: TRBV19

cdr3_aa: CASSSRGGLTDTQYF
j_call: TRBJ2-3
v_call: TRBV7-7

cdr3_aa: CATRQGPMSSGNTIYF
j_call: TRBJ1-3
v_call: TRBV27

cdr3_aa: CASSQAFFGTGNQPQHF
j_call: TRBJ1-5
v_call: TRBV3-1/TRBV3-2

cdr3_aa: CARSLVEGAKGNTIYF
j_call: TRBJ1-3
v_call: TRBV5-3

cdr3_aa: CASSNLASGRRGGDTQYF
j_call: TRBJ2-3
v_call: TRBV5-4

cdr3_aa: CASSYSSSGGYEQYF
j_call: TRBJ2-7
v_call: TRBV6-5

cdr3_aa: CASSIGSGPGGNEQFF
j_call: TRBJ2-1
v_call: TRBV19

cdr3_aa: CASSDSRGGEQYF
j_call: TRBJ2-7
v_call: TRBV25-1

cdr3_aa: CASSFLSGRAPYEQYF
j_call: TRBJ2-7
v_call: TRBV6-5

cdr3_aa: CASTSVREAFF
j_call: TRBJ1-1
v_call: TRBV19

cdr3_aa: CASSSTFSVLRFPFF
j_call: TRBJ2-1
v_call: TRBV27